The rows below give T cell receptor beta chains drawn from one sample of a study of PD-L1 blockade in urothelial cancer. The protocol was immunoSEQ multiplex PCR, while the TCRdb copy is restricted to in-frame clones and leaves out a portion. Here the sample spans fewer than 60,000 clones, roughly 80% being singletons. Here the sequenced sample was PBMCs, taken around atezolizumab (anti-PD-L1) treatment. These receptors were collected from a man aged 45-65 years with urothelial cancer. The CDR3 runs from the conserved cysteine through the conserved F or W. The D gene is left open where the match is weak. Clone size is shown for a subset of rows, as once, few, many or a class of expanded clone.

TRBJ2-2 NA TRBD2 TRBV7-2 CASRTDLAGGRTGELFF TGTGCCAGCAGGACCGATCTAGCGGGGGGGCGGACCGGGGAGCTGTTTTTT
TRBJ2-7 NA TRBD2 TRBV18 CASSPDRITSGRPPYEQYF TGTGCCAGCTCACCGGACCGGATTACTAGCGGGAGACCACCCTACGAGCAGTACTTC
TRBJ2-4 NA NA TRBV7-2 CASSSQAGGLAKNIQYF TGTGCCAGCAGTTCTCAAGCAGGGGGGCTAGCCAAAAACATTCAGTACTTC
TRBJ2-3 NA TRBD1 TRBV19 CASSIEQGVGTDTQYF TGTGCCAGTAGTATCGAACAGGGGGTGGGCACAGATACGCAGTATTTT
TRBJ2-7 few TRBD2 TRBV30 CAWRGSGRDYGSYEQYF TGTGCCTGGAGGGGTAGCGGGAGGGACTACGGCTCCTACGAGCAGTACTTC
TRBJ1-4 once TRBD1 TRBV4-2 CASSNRGTVRTNEKLFF TGTGCCAGCAGCAACAGGGGTACCGTACGTACTAATGAAAAACTGTTTTTT
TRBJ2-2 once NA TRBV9 CASSRGRVTGELFF TGTGCCAGCAGTCGAGGGCGGGTCACCGGGGAGCTGTTTTTT
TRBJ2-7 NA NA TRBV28 CASSLTHPSNEQYF TGTGCCAGCAGTTTAACACACCCGTCGAACGAGCAGTACTTC
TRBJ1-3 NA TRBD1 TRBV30 CAWSTGTGVFRSSGNTIYF TGTGCCTGGAGTACCGGGACAGGGGTTTTTCGATCCTCTGGAAACACCATATATTTT
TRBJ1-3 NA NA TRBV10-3 CATSGNTIYF TGTGCCACGAGCGGAAACACCATATATTTT
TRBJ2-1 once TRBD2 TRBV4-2 CASSQQPGGASGNYNEQFF TGTGCCAGCAGCCAACAACCGGGAGGGGCCAGCGGCAACTACAATGAGCAGTTCTTC
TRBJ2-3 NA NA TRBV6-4 CASSAGDSDTQYF TGTGCCAGCAGTGCGGGGGACTCAGATACGCAGTATTTT
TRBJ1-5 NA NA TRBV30 CAWSPPGNQPQHF TGTGCCTGGAGTCCGCCAGGGAATCAGCCCCAGCATTTT
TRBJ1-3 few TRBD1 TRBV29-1 CSASTGVSDTIYF TGCAGCGCCTCGACAGGGGTCTCGGACACCATATATTTT
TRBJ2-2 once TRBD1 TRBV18 CASSPGQGKTGELFF TGTGCCAGCTCACCGGGACAGGGGAAGACCGGGGAGCTGTTTTTT
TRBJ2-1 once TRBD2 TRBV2 CASSLAGGGYNEQFF TGTGCCAGCAGTCTAGCGGGAGGAGGTTACAATGAGCAGTTCTTC
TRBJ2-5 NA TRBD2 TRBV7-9 CASSLALAGGLETQYF TGTGCCAGCAGCTTAGCTTTAGCGGGGGGGCTGGAGACCCAGTACTTC
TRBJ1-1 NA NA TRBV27 CASSLSAGANTEAFF TGTGCCAGCAGTTTATCCGCAGGGGCGAACACTGAAGCTTTCTTT
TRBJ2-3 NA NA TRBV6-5 CASSSQTEITDTQYF TGTGCCAGCAGTTCTCAGACAGAAATCACAGATACGCAGTATTTT
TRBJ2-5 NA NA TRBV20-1 CSARRETQYF TGCAGTGCTAGGCGGGAGACCCAGTACTTC
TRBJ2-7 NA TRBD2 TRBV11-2 CASSLYPSEGLVYEQYF TGTGCCAGCAGCTTATACCCATCGGAGGGACTAGTCTACGAGCAGTACTTC
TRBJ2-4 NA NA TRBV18 CASSPPAAKNIQYF TGTGCCAGCTCACCCCCCGCGGCCAAAAACATTCAGTACTTC
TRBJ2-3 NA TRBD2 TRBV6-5 CASSPGLVTDTQYF TGTGCCAGCAGCCCGGGACTAGTAACAGATACGCAGTATTTT